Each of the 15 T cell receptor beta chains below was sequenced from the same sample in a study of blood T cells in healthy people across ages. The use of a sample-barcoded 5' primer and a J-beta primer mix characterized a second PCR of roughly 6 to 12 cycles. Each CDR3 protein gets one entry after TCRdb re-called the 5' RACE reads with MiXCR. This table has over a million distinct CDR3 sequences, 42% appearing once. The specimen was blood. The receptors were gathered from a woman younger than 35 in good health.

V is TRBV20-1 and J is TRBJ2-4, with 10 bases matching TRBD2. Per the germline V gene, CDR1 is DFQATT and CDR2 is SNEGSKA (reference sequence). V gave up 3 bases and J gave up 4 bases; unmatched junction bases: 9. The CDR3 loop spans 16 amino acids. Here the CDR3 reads CSASRPQLAGKNIQYF. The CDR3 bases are TGCAGTGCTAGTCGCCCCCAACTAGCGGGGAAAAACATTCAGTACTTC.

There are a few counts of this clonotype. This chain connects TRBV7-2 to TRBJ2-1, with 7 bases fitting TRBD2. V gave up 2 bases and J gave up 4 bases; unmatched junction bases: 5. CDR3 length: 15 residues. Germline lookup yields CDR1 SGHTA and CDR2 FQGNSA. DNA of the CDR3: TGTGCCAGCAGCTTAATGGAGGGAGGGTACAATGAGCAGTTCTTC. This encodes CASSLMEGGYNEQFF.

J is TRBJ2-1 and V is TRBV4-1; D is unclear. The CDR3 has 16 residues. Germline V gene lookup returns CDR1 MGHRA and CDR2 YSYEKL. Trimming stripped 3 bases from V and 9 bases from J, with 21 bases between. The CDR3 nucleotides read TGCGCCAGCAGCCACCCGATTGGGATAAGGAGTGGTGAGCAGTTCTTC. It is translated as CASSHPIGIRSGEQFF.

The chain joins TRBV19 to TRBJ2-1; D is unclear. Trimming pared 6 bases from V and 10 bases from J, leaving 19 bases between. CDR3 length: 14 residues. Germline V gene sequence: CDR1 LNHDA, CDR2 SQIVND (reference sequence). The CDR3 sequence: CASSPGLRLTEQFF. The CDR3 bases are TGTGCCAGTAGCCCGGGTCTCCGATTGACGGAGCAGTTCTTC.

CDR3 DNA: TGCAGTGCTCCGGACAGAAATAGCAATCAGCCCCAGCATTTT. Its translation is CSAPDRNSNQPQHF. The chain has TRBV20-1 and TRBJ1-5; D is possibly TRBD1 (6 bases). The CDR3 length is 14 residues. Germline V gene data show CDR1 as DFQATT and CDR2 as SNEGSKA (reference sequence). Between the trimmed V and J ends, which lost 5 bases and 0 bases, there was a span of 11 bases.

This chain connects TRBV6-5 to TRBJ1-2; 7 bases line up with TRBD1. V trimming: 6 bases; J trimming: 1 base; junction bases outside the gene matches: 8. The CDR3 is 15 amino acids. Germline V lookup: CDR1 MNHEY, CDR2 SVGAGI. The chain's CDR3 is CASSVGQADNYGYTF. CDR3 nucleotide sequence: TGTGCCAGCAGCGTCGGACAGGCCGATAACTATGGCTACACCTTC.

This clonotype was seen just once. CDR3 sequence (DNA): TGTGCCAGCAGCCAGGGGAGGACGGGTCGCTACACCTTC. Amino acids: CASSQGRTGRYTF. The chain employs TRBV7-9 and TRBJ1-2, with a weak D call TRBD1 (6 bases). With 5 bases removed from V and 9 bases from J, the gap between germline ends came to 16 bases. Germline V gives CDR1 SEHNR, CDR2 FQNEAQ (reference sequence). This CDR3 contains 13 residues.

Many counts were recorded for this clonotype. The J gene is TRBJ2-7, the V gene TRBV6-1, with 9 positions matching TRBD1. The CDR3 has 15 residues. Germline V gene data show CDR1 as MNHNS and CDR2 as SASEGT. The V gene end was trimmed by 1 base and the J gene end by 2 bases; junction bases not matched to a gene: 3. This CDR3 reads CASSEETGGPYEQYF. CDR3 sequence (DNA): TGTGCCAGCAGTGAAGAAACAGGGGGCCCCTACGAGCAGTACTTC.

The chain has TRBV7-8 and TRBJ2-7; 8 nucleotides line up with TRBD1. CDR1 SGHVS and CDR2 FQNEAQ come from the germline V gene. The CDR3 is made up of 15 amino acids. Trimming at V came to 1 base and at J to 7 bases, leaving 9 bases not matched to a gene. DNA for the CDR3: TGTGCCAGCAGCTTAGGTGGACAGGGATACAATGAGCAGTACTTC. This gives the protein CASSLGGQGYNEQYF.

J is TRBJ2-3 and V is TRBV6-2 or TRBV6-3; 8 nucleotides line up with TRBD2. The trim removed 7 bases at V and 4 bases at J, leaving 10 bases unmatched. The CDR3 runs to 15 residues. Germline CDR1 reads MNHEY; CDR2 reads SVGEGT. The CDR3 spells CASTKSGGGADTQYF. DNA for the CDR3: TGTGCCAGCACCAAATCCGGGGGGGGGGCAGATACGCAGTATTTT.

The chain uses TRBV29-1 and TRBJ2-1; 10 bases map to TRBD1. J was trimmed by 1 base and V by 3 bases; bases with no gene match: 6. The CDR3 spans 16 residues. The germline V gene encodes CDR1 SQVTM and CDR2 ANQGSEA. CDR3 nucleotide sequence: TGCAGCGTTGAGGAAGGGACAGGGGAATCCTACAATGAGCAGTTCTTC. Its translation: CSVEEGTGESYNEQFF.

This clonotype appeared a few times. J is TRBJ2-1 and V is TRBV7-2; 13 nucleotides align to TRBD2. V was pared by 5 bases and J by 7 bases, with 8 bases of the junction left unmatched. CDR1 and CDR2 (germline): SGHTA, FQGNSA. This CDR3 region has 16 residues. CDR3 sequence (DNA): TGTGCCAGCAGCCTATGGACTAGCGGGAGTAAAAATGAGCAGTTCTTC. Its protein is CASSLWTSGSKNEQFF.

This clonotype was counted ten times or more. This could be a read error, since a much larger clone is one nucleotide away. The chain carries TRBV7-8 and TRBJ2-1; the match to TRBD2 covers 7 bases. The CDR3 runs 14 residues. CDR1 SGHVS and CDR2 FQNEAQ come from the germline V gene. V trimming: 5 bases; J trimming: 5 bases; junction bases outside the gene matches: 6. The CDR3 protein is CASSAREGNNEQFF. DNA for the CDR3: TGTGCCAGCAGCGCCAGGGAGGGGAACAATGAGCAGTTCTTC.

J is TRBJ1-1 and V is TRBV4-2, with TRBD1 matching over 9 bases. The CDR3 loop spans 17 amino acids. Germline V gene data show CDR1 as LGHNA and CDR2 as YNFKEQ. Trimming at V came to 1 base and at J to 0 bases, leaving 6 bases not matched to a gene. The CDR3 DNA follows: TGTGCCAGCAGCCAAGGGGGGGGGACAGGGATGAACACTGAAGCTTTCTTT. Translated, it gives CASSQGGGTGMNTEAFF.

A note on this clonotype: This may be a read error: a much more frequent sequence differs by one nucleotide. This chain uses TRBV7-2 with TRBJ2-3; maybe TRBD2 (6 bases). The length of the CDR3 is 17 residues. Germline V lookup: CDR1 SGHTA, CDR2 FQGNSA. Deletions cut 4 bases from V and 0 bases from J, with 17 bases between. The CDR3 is CASSSRLGGTSTDTQYF. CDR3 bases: TGTGCCAGCAGCTCTCGATTAGGCGGGACTAGCACAGATACGCAGTATTTT. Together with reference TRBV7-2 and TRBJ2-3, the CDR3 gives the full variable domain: GAGVSQSPSNKVTEKGKDVELRCDPISGHTALYWYRQSLGQGLEFLIYFQGNSAPDKSGLPSDRFSAERTGGSVSTLTIQRTQQEDSAVYLCASSSRLGGTSTDTQYFGPGTRLTVL.